This is a list of T cell receptor beta chains from one sample in a study of long-term antiretroviral therapy in people with HIV. Here immunoSEQ multiplex PCR was the method, and the copy in TCRdb shows in-frame clones only, minus some. The sample has over 15,000 clones; about four fifths are singletons. The sample in question was unsorted PBMCs, obtained roughly 2.4 years before starting antiretroviral therapy. The receptors originated from a woman aged 45-59 years with HIV. Each CDR3 is given with its conserved first and last residue. A D gene is named only where the DNA matches it firmly. Where a row states a size, it is once, few, many or the class of an expanded clone; other rows omit it.

TRBD2	TRBJ2-5	TRBV13	once	TGTGCCAGCAGCACCCTAGGACTAGCGGGGGGGCAGATGGGAGAGACCCAGTACTTC	CASSTLGLAGGQMGETQYF
TRBD2	TRBJ2-2	TRBV27	once	TGTGCCAGCAGTTTTAGAGGACTAGCGAACACCGGGGAGCTGTTTTTT	CASSFRGLANTGELFF
TRBD1	TRBJ1-5	TRBV7-2	-	TGTGCCAGCAGCAACACTCAGGGGGCTTCGTATCAGCCCCAGCATTTT	CASSNTQGASYQPQHF
-	TRBJ1-1	TRBV18	-	TGTGCCAGCTCAGGAGAGACTGAAGCTTTCTTT	CASSGETEAFF
-	TRBJ1-3	TRBV4-1	few	TGCGCCAGCAGCCAAGGGGACATTTTCCTCTCTGGAAACACCATATATTTT	CASSQGDIFLSGNTIYF
TRBD2	TRBJ2-2	TRBV25-1	-	TGTGCCAGCAGCAGCGGGGGCCCGAACACCGGGGAGCTGTTTTTT	CASSSGGPNTGELFF
TRBD1	TRBJ1-2	TRBV7-7	-	TGTGCCAGCAGCCCGACAGGGGTCTATGGCTACACCTTC	CASSPTGVYGYTF
TRBD1	TRBJ2-3	TRBV19	-	TGTGCCAGTAGGCTGACAGGGCCTAGCACAGATACGCAGTATTTT	CASRLTGPSTDTQYF
TRBD2	TRBJ2-7	TRBV7-9	-	TGTGCCAGCAGTCCCGGGACTAGCGGGGGCGAGCAGTACTTC	CASSPGTSGGEQYF
-	TRBJ2-7	TRBV7-8	-	TGTGCCAGCAGCTTAGAGCCCGTTAGCTCCTACGAGCAGTACTTC	CASSLEPVSSYEQYF
TRBD2	TRBJ2-1	TRBV6-1	-	TGTGCCAGTCATCTAGCGGGTGAGCAGTTCTTC	CASHLAGEQFF
TRBD2	TRBJ2-7	TRBV7-2	once	TGTGCCAGCAGCCCTACTAGCGGGGGGGGCGGCTACGAGCAGTACTTC	CASSPTSGGGGYEQYF
TRBD2	TRBJ2-3	TRBV11-3	-	TGTGCCAGCAGCTTAGGGACTAGAGGCACAGATACGCAGTATTTT	CASSLGTRGTDTQYF
-	TRBJ1-5	TRBV18	few	TGTGCCAGCTCACTCGACAGACATAGCAATCAGCCCCAGCATTTT	CASSLDRHSNQPQHF
-	TRBJ1-1	TRBV9	-	TGTGCCAGCAGCGTAGACGGGGGGCGCTTAACTGAAGCTTTCTTT	CASSVDGGRLTEAFF
-	TRBJ1-6	TRBV9	-	TGTGCCAGCAGCGTAGGGACTAATAATTCACCCCTCCACTTT	CASSVGTNNSPLHF
-	TRBJ2-6	TRBV28	-	TGTGCCACGCTGGGGGTGGCTGGGGCCAACGTCCTGACTTTC	CATLGVAGANVLTF
-	TRBJ2-2	TRBV19	-	TGTGCCAGTAGTACCTTCTGGATGAATCAGGCCTTATCCGGGGAGCTGTTTTTT	CASSTFWMNQALSGELFF
TRBD1	TRBJ1-5	TRBV12-5	-	TGTGCTAGTGGGATCCCGGACAGGCAAGATAGCAATCAGCCCCAGCATTTT	CASGIPDRQDSNQPQHF
-	TRBJ1-5	TRBV19	-	TGTGCCAGCCATAGAGTAGGTCTTGGCAATCAGCCCCAGCATTTT	CASHRVGLGNQPQHF
-	TRBJ2-3	TRBV11-2	-	TGTGCCAGCAGCATCACTAGTGTCACAGATACGCAGTATTTT	CASSITSVTDTQYF
-	TRBJ1-4	TRBV7-9	-	TGTGCCAGCAGCTTAGCTACGACGAACATTGGGAAACTGTTTTTT	CASSLATTNIGKLFF
-	TRBJ1-2	TRBV5-4	-	TGTGCCAGCAGCTCTGGGAGGGGGGACGTCTATGGCTACACCTTC	CASSSGRGDVYGYTF
-	TRBJ1-2	TRBV7-9	-	TGTGCCAGCAGAGACGGACTGAACTATGGCTACACCTTC	CASRDGLNYGYTF
-	TRBJ1-2	TRBV5-1	few	TGCGCCAGCAGCCCCGGGTCAAACTATGGCTACACCTTC	CASSPGSNYGYTF
TRBD1	TRBJ1-2	TRBV5-6	-	TGTGCCAGCAGCCTTACTCCGGACAGGACGCTTATCTATGGCTACACCTTC	CASSLTPDRTLIYGYTF
-	TRBJ1-5	TRBV5-8	-	TGTGCCAGCAGCTTTGCAGGGAGGGTGGGCAATCAGCCCCAGCATTTT	CASSFAGRVGNQPQHF
-	TRBJ1-5	TRBV5-1	few	TGCGCCAGCAGCTTAGGAGGGAAGAGCAATCAGCCCCAGCATTTT	CASSLGGKSNQPQHF
-	TRBJ1-1	TRBV6-6	-	TGTGCCAGCAGTTCCCTCACAGGTTACATGAACACTGAAGCTTTCTTT	CASSSLTGYMNTEAFF
TRBD2	TRBJ2-2	TRBV5-6	medium-sized	TGTGCCAGCAGCCCGGGACTAGCGGGGGCTAACACCGGGGAGCTGTTTTTT	CASSPGLAGANTGELFF
-	TRBJ2-2	TRBV5-1	-	TGCGCCAGCAGCTTGGAGGGACTCCCCGGGGAGCTGTTTTTT	CASSLEGLPGELFF
-	TRBJ1-4	TRBV30	once	TGTGCCATAAAGGACGGAGGGGGGCCAGGAAAACTGTTTTTT	CAIKDGGGPGKLFF
TRBD1	TRBJ2-7	TRBV6-4	-	TGTGCCAGCAGCCCCAGACAGGGCTACGAGCAGTACTTC	CASSPRQGYEQYF
-	TRBJ1-5	TRBV28	-	TGTGCCAGCCCCCTCTTAGGGCCCCAGCATTTT	CASPLLGPQHF
-	TRBJ2-2	TRBV7-2	-	TGTGCCAGCAGCTTAGCGCTGGGACCCGGGGAGCTGTTTTTT	CASSLALGPGELFF
-	TRBJ2-2	TRBV2	-	TGTGCCAGCAGTGAAGCGCTGAGGGCGGGCACCGGGGAGCTGTTTTTT	CASSEALRAGTGELFF
-	TRBJ2-1	TRBV5-1	-	TGCGCCAGCAGCTTGGTTGCCGGGGGTGGATATGAGCAGTTCTTC	CASSLVAGGGYEQFF
-	TRBJ2-5	TRBV12-5	once	TGTGCTAGTGGTTTGGGCCCTGTCGAGACCCAGTACTTC	CASGLGPVETQYF
-	TRBJ1-5	TRBV4-1	-	TGCGCCAGCAGCCAAGAGTCGGGGGCAGGTCAGCCCCAGCATTTT	CASSQESGAGQPQHF
TRBD2	TRBJ2-1	TRBV7-7	-	TGTGCCAGCAGCTTACGGACTAGCGGGCCTAGGAATGAGCAGTTCTTC	CASSLRTSGPRNEQFF
-	TRBJ1-1	TRBV5-5	-	TGTGCCAGCAGCTTGGATGCAGGTACTGAAGCTTTCTTT	CASSLDAGTEAFF